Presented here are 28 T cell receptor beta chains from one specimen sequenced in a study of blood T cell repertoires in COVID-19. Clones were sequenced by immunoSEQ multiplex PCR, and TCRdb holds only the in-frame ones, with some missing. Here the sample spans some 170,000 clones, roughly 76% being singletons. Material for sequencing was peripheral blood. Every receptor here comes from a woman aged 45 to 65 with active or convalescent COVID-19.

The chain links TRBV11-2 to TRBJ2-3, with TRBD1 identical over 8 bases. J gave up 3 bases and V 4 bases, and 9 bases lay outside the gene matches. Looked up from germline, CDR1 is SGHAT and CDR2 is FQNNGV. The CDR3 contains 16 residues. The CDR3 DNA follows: TGTGCCAGCAGCTCGTACGACAGGGGCATTACAGATACGCAGTATTTT. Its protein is CASSSYDRGITDTQYF.

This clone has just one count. CDR3 nucleotide sequence: TGTGCCAGCAGTGATAGCGGATTCACCGGGGAGCTGTTTTTT. This encodes CASSDSGFTGELFF. The rearrangement joins TRBV2 to TRBJ2-2; D is perhaps TRBD2 (6 bases). The CDR3 is 14 residues long. Germline-derived CDR1 and CDR2 are SNHLY and FYNNEI. V gave up 3 bases and J gave up 4 bases, with 9 bases separating them.

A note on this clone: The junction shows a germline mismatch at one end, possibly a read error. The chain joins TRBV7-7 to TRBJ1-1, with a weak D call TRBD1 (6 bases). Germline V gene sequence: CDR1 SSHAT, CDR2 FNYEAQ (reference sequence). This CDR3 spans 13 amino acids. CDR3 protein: CASSSRQETEAFF. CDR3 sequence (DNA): TGTGCTAGCAGCTCCAGACAGGAGACTGAAGCTTTCTTT.

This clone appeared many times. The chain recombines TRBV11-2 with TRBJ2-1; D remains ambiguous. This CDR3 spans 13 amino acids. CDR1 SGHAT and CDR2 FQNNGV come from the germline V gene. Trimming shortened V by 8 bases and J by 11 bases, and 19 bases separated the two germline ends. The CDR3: CASAPVTTNKQFF. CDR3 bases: TGTGCCAGCGCACCCGTAACTACAAATAAGCAGTTCTTC. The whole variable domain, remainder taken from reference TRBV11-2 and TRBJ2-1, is EAGVAQSPRYKIIEKRQSVAFWCNPISGHATLYWYQQILGQGPKLLIQFQNNGVVDDSQLPKDRFSAERLKGVDSTLKIQPAKLEDSAVYLCASAPVTTNKQFFGPGTRLTVL.

The CDR3 reads CAWRTGLNEKLFF. As DNA, the CDR3 is TGTGCCTGGAGGACAGGTCTGAATGAAAAACTGTTTTTT. This chain connects TRBV30 to TRBJ1-4; tentative D call: TRBD1 (6 bases). The germline V and J ends were trimmed by 3 bases and 5 bases, with 10 bases remaining between them. This CDR3 comprises 13 residues. Germline V gene sequence: CDR1 GTSNPN, CDR2 SVGIG (reference sequence).

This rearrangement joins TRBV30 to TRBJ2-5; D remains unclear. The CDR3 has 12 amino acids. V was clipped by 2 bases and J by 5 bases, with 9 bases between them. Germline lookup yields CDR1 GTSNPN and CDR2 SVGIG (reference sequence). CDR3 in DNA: TGTGCCTGGAGTCGTAATCGGGAGACCCAGTACTTC. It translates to CAWSRNRETQYF.

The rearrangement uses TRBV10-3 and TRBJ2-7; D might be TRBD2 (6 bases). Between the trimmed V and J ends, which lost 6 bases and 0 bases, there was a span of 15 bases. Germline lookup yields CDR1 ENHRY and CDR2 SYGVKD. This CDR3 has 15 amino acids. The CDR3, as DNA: TGTGCCATCAGGGATGAGCGGGTTAGCTCCTACGAGCAGTACTTC. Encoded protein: CAIRDERVSSYEQYF.

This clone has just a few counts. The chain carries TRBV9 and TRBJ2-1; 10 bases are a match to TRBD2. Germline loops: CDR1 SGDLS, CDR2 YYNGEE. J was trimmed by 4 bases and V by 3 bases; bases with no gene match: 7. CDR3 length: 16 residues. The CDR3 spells CASSAQREGGYNEQFF. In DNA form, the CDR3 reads TGTGCCAGCAGCGCCCAGCGGGAGGGGGGGTACAATGAGCAGTTCTTC.

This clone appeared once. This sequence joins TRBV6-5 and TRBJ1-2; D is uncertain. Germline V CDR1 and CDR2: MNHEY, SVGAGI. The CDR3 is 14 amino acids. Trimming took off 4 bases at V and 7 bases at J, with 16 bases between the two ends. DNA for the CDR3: TGTGCCAGCAGTTCCAACAGCGGAGCGGGTGGCTACACCTTC. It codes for CASSSNSGAGGYTF.

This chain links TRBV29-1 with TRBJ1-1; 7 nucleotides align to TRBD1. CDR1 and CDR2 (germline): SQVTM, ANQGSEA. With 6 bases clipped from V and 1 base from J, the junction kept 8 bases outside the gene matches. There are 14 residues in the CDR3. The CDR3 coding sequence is TGCAGCGTGCGCTCTAACAGGGGGAACACTGAAGCTTTCTTT. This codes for CSVRSNRGNTEAFF.

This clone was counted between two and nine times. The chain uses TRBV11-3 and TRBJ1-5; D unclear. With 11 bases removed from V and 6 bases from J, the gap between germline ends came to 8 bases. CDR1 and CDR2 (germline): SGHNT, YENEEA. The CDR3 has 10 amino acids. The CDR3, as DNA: TGTGCCCGCGCGGGTCAGCCCCAGCATTTT. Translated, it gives CARAGQPQHF.

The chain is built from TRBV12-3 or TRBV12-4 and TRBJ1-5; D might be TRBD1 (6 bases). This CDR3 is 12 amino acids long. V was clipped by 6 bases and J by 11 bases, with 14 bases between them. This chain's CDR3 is CASRQGEGAQHF. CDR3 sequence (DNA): TGTGCCAGCAGACAGGGTGAGGGAGCCCAGCATTTT.

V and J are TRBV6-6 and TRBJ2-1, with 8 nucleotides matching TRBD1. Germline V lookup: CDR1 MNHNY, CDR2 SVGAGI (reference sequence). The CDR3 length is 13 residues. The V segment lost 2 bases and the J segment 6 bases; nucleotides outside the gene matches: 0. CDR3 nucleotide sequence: TGTGCCAGCAGTTACGACAGGGGCAATGAGCAGTTCTTC. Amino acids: CASSYDRGNEQFF.

In DNA form, the CDR3 reads TGTGCCAGCAGTTTACCCACCCTAGCGGGATTCTCCTACGAGCAGTACTTC. Translating it yields CASSLPTLAGFSYEQYF. The chain links TRBV6-2 or TRBV6-3 to TRBJ2-7; 9 bases align to TRBD2. The CDR3 length is 17 residues. V lost 4 bases, J lost 0 bases, and 10 bases stayed unmatched. Germline CDR1 MNHEY, CDR2 SVGEGT.

The CDR3 reads CASSIDSATGNTIYF. The CDR3 region has the DNA TGTGCCAGTAGTATAGACAGCGCGACTGGAAACACCATATATTTT. This chain joins TRBV19 and TRBJ1-3; D unclear. Germline CDR1 and CDR2: LNHDA and SQIVND (reference sequence). The CDR3 length is 15 residues. Between the trimmed V and J ends, which lost 0 bases and 2 bases, there was a span of 8 bases.

Written as DNA, the CDR3 is TGTGCCAGCAGCGTAGATGCCCTCGTAGACTCTGGAAACACCATATATTTT. It yields the protein CASSVDALVDSGNTIYF. The gene calls are TRBV9 and TRBJ1-3; D is ambiguous. CDR3 length: 17 residues. CDR1 and CDR2 from the germline V gene are SGDLS and YYNGEE. Trimming removed 0 bases at V and 0 bases at J, with 13 bases between.

For the CDR3, the DNA is TGCGCCAGCAGCTTGGGAGACAGGCTTAATTCACCCCTCCACTTT. Protein sequence: CASSLGDRLNSPLHF. The chain recombines TRBV5-1 with TRBJ1-6; D is perhaps TRBD1 (6 bases). The CDR3 extends over 15 amino acids. The germline V gene encodes CDR1 SGHRS and CDR2 YFSETQ. The V end was cut by 0 bases, the J end by 6 bases, with 10 bases between.

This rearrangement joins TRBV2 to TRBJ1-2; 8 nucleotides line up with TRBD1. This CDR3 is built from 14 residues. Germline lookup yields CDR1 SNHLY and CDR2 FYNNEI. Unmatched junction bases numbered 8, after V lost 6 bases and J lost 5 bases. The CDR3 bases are TGTGCCAGCAGCAAAGGACAGGGAGATTATGGCTACACCTTC. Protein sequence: CASSKGQGDYGYTF.

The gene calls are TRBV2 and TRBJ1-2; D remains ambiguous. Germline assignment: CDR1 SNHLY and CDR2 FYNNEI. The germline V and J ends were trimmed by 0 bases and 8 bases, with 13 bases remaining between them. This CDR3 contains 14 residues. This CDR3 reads CASSEAVRLSGYTF. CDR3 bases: TGTGCCAGCAGTGAAGCGGTCAGGCTAAGCGGCTACACCTTC. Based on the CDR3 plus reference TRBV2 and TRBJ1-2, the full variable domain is EPEVTQTPSHQVTQMGQEVILRCVPISNHLYFYWYRQILGQKVEFLVSFYNNEISEKSEIFDDQFSVERPDGSNFTLKIRSTKLEDSAMYFCASSEAVRLSGYTFGSGTRLTVV.

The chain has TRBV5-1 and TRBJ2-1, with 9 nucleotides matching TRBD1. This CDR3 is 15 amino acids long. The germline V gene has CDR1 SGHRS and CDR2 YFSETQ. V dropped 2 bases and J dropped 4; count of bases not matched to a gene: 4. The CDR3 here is CASSFGTGRYNEQFF. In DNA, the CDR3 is TGCGCCAGCAGCTTCGGGACAGGGAGGTACAATGAGCAGTTCTTC.

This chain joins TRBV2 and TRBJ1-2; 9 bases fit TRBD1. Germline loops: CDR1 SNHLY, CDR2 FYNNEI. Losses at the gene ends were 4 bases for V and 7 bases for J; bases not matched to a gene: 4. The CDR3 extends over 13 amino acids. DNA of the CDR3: TGTGCCAGCAGTGGGGACAGGGTGGGTGGCTACACCTTC. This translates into CASSGDRVGGYTF.

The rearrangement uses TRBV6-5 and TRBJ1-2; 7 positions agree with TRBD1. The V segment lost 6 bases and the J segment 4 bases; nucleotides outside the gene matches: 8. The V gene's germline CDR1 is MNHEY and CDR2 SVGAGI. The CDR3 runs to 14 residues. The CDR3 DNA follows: TGTGCCAGCAGCTTCGACAGGGACGGCTATGGCTACACCTTC. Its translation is CASSFDRDGYGYTF.

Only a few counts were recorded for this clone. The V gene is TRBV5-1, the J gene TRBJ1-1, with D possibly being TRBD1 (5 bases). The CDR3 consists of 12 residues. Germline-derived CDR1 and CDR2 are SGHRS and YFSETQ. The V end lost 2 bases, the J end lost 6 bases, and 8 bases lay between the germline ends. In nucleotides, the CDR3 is TGCGCCAGCAGCTTATCAGGGCCTGAAGCTTTCTTT. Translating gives CASSLSGPEAFF.

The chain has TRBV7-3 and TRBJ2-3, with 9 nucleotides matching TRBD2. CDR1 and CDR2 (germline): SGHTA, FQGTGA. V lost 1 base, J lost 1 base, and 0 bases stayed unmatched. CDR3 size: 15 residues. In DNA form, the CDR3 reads TGTGCCAGCAGCTTAATAGCGGGGGGCACAGATACGCAGTATTTT. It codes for CASSLIAGGTDTQYF.

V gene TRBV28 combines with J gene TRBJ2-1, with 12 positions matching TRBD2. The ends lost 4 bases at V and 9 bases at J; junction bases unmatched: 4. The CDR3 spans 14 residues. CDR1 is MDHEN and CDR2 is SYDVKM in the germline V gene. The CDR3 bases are TGTGCCAGCAGTTCACTAGCGGGAGGTCTTGAGCAGTTCTTC. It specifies CASSSLAGGLEQFF.

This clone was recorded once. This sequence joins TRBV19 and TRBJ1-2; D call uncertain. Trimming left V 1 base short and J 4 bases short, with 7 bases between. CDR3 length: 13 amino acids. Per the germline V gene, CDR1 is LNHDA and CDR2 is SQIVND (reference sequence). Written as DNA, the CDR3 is TGTGCCAGTAGTATAGGAGGGCTCTATGGCTACACCTTC. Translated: CASSIGGLYGYTF.

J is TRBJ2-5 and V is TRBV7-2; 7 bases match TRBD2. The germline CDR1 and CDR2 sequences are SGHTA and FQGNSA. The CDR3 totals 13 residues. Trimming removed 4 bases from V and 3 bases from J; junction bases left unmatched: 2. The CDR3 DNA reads TGTGCCAGCAGCTCAAGCGGGAAAGAGACCCAGTACTTC. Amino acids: CASSSSGKETQYF. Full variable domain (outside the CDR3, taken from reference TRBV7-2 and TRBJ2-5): GAGVSQSPSNKVTEKGKDVELRCDPISGHTALYWYRQSLGQGLEFLIYFQGNSAPDKSGLPSDRFSAERTGGSVSTLTIQRTQQEDSAVYLCASSSSGKETQYFGPGTRLLVL.

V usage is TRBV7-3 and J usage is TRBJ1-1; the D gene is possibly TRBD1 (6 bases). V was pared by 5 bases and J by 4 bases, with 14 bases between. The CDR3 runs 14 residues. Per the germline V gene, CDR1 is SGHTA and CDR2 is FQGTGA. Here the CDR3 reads CASSPNRVVTEAFF. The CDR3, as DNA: TGTGCCAGCAGCCCCAACAGGGTGGTCACTGAAGCTTTCTTT. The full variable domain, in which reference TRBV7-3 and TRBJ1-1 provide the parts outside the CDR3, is GAGVSQTPSNKVTEKGKYVELRCDPISGHTALYWYRQSLGQGPEFLIYFQGTGAADDSGLPNDRFFAVRPEGSVSTLKIQRTERGDSAVYLCASSPNRVVTEAFFGQGTRLTVV.